This entry lists 9 T cell receptor beta chains sequenced from one sample in a study of cytomegalovirus exposure and HLA in healthy donors. Primers: 60 Vbeta forward and 13 Jbeta reverse. Libraries were prepared by immunoSEQ multiplex PCR; TCRdb keeps only in-frame clonotypes and omits some of them. The sample shows approximately 140,000 clones, just under 80% of them seen only once. The material sequenced was PBMCs. These receptors were taken from a woman between 40 and 55 years old in good health and CMV-seronegative.

This clone was observed a single time. This chain links TRBV7-8 with TRBJ2-5, with 9 nucleotides matching TRBD1. CDR3 length equals 17 residues. The germline CDR1 and CDR2 sequences are SGHVS and FQNEAQ. J was trimmed by 1 base and V by 5 bases; bases with no gene match: 11. This CDR3 is CASSTGQGLTSQETQYF. CDR3 nucleotide sequence: TGTGCCAGCAGCACGGGACAGGGCCTCACCAGCCAAGAGACCCAGTACTTC.

The J gene is TRBJ1-6, the V gene TRBV2; D unresolved. Germline assignment: CDR1 SNHLY and CDR2 FYNNEI. This CDR3 region has 17 residues. Between the trimmed V and J ends, which lost 3 bases and 0 bases, there was a span of 12 bases. The DNA of the CDR3 is TGTGCCAGCAGTGATATGGTCGGCGGCTCCTATAATTCACCCCTCCACTTT. It translates to CASSDMVGGSYNSPLHF. The variable domain in full, with the rest retrieved from reference TRBV2 and TRBJ1-6, is EPEVTQTPSHQVTQMGQEVILRCVPISNHLYFYWYRQILGQKVEFLVSFYNNEISEKSEIFDDQFSVERPDGSNFTLKIRSTKLEDSAMYFCASSDMVGGSYNSPLHFGNGTRLTVT.

The chain is built from TRBV29-1 and TRBJ2-2, with 11 bases matching TRBD2. The CDR3 is 22 amino acids. V lost 5 bases to trimming and J lost 0 bases; unmatched junction nucleotides: 23. Looked up from germline, CDR1 is SQVTM and CDR2 is ANQGSEA. CDR3 bases: TGCAGCGTTTCTGGGATCTGGACGTCGCATTCTAGCGGGAGGACGAACACCGGGGAGCTGTTTTTT. As protein: CSVSGIWTSHSSGRTNTGELFF.

The chain has TRBV19 and TRBJ2-7, with TRBD2 matching over 8 bases. The length of the CDR3 is 14 residues. Germline loops: CDR1 LNHDA, CDR2 SQIVND (reference sequence). Trimming removed 4 bases from V and 2 bases from J; junction bases left unmatched: 4. The CDR3 sequence is CASSKDGGAYEQYF. The DNA of the CDR3 is TGTGCCAGTAGTAAAGACGGGGGGGCCTACGAGCAGTACTTC. The variable domain in full, completed from reference TRBV19 and TRBJ2-7, reads DGGITQSPKYLFRKEGQNVTLSCEQNLNHDAMYWYRQDPGQGLRLIYYSQIVNDFQKGDIAEGYSVSREKKESFPLTVTSAQKNPTAFYLCASSKDGGAYEQYFGPGTRLTVT.

Comment on this clone: An end of the junction differs from the germline gene, which may be a read error. The gene calls are TRBV5-1 and TRBJ2-6; 7 nucleotides line up with TRBD2. The CDR3 runs 16 residues. The germline CDR1 and CDR2 sequences are SGHRS and YFSETQ. DNA for the CDR3: TGCGCCAGCAGCCTCCCCGGGGGGTCCGGGGCCAACGGCCTGACTTTC. Translating gives CASSLPGGSGANGLTF.

The CDR3 here is CASSRWADQPQHF. DNA of the CDR3: TGTGCCAGCAGTCGCTGGGCCGATCAGCCCCAGCATTTT. The chain uses TRBV27 and TRBJ1-5, with no clear D. The CDR3 runs 13 residues. Trimming left V 5 bases short and J 5 bases short, with 10 bases between. Germline values: CDR1 MNHEY, CDR2 SMNVEV (reference sequence).

As for this clone: Sequence at one end of the junction differs from germline and may be a read error. This chain connects TRBV2 to TRBJ1-5; the match to TRBD1 covers 8 bases. CDR3 length equals 14 residues. Germline V gene sequence: CDR1 SNHLY, CDR2 FYNNEI. The CDR3 is CASTERTGNLQRHF. The CDR3 DNA reads TGTGCCAGCACTGAAAGGACAGGGAACCTTCAAAGGCATTTT. Filled out from reference TRBV2 and TRBJ1-5, the complete variable domain reads EPEVTQTPSHQVTQMGQEVILRCVPISNHLYFYWYRQILGQKVEFLVSFYNNEISEKSEIFDDQFSVERPDGSNFTLKIRSTKLEDSAMYFCASTERTGNLQRHFGDGTRLSIL.

The V gene is TRBV2, the J gene TRBJ2-2; 7 bases are a match to TRBD2. V lost 8 bases and J lost 5; bases outside the gene matches: 11. Germline loops: CDR1 SNHLY, CDR2 FYNNEI. The CDR3 has 15 amino acids. CDR3 protein: CASARERGRTGELFF. For the CDR3, the DNA is TGTGCCAGCGCGAGGGAGCGGGGACGGACCGGGGAGCTGTTTTTT.

The genes are TRBV5-1 and TRBJ1-1; no clear D gene. Germline V gene sequence: CDR1 SGHRS, CDR2 YFSETQ. This CDR3 is built from 15 residues. Trimming left V 4 bases short and J 1 base short, with 14 bases between. CDR3: CASSATSGGNTEAFF. DNA of the CDR3: TGCGCCAGCAGCGCAACCTCCGGAGGGAACACTGAAGCTTTCTTT.